This TCR beta chain was captured in a study of OX40 agonist ivuxolimab in advanced cancers. Trimming at V came to 1 base and at J to 2 bases, leaving 7 bases not matched to a gene. The CDR3 spans 17 residues. The germline CDR1 and CDR2 sequences are SGHVS and FNYEAQ. Here immunoSEQ multiplex PCR was the method, and the copy in TCRdb shows in-frame clones only, minus some. The sample holds over 50,000 clones, about 83% seen once. The chain links TRBV7-6 to TRBJ1-3; 8 bases agree with TRBD1. The sample was CD4+ or CD8+ T cells sorted from blood, taken in a trial of the OX40 agonist ivuxolimab. This receptor was taken from an adult with an advanced solid tumor such as melanoma, head and neck, liver or kidney cancer. Written as DNA, the CDR3 is TGTGCCAGCAGCTTAGAAGCAGGGGGCATAGCTGGAAACACCATATATTTT. This gives the protein CASSLEAGGIAGNTIYF.